One and the same sample provided the 9 T cell receptor beta chains below, sequenced in a study of Ad26.COV2.S vaccination and SARS-CoV-2 variants. Sample treatment: around 19 received Ad26.COV2.S at low or high dose, single or two shots; 5 received placebo; per-sample allocation not given. Sampling occurred on day 63 after the first vaccine or placebo injection. Profiling relied on immunoSEQ multiplex PCR, and the TCRdb table lists in-frame clones only, not all of them. The sample lists about 400,000 clones; about 85% were seen once. Sample: peripheral blood, taken in a trial of Ad26.COV2.S vaccine versus placebo. Receptors originate from a person aged 18-65 years who received the Ad26.COV2.S COVID-19 vaccine or a placebo.

This rearrangement joins TRBV5-4 to TRBJ2-1, with a weak D call TRBD2 (7 bases). With 2 bases removed from V and 7 bases from J, the gap between germline ends came to 19 bases. The CDR3 consists of 16 residues. Germline V gives CDR1 SGHNT, CDR2 YYREEE (reference sequence). CDR3 amino acids: CASSLIGGRGVNEQFF. The CDR3 bases are TGTGCCAGCAGCTTAATCGGGGGGCGGGGCGTTAATGAGCAGTTCTTC.

Worth noting for this clone: Within the sample, other DNA sequences also encode this same CDR3. The V call is TRBV5-4, the J call TRBJ2-1, with TRBD1 as a possible D gene (7 bases). V lost 4 bases, J lost 1 base, and 12 bases lay in between. This CDR3 is 15 amino acids long. The germline V gene has CDR1 SGHNT and CDR2 YYREEE (reference sequence). The CDR3 DNA sequence: TGTGCCAGCAGCCTCTCAGGGGGGTCCTACAATGAGCAGTTCTTC. It codes for CASSLSGGSYNEQFF.

The chain is built from TRBV19 and TRBJ2-5; TRBD2 matches 9 bases. This CDR3 contains 13 residues. The germline gives CDR1 LNHDA, CDR2 SQIVND (reference sequence). J gave up 4 bases and V 5 bases, and 2 bases lay outside the gene matches. As DNA, the CDR3 is TGTGCCAGTAGTGATAGCGGGGGAGAGACCCAGTACTTC. Its protein is CASSDSGGETQYF.

The chain carries TRBV5-6 and TRBJ2-7, with no clear D. The CDR3 has 13 residues. Germline V lookup: CDR1 SGHDT, CDR2 YYEEEE. Trimming left V 0 bases short and J 4 bases short, with 8 bases between. The CDR3 region is CASSLVSLYEQYF. CDR3 bases: TGTGCCAGCAGCTTGGTGTCTTTATACGAGCAGTACTTC.

The V call is TRBV5-4, the J call TRBJ2-5, with unresolved D. From germline, CDR1 is SGHNT and CDR2 YYREEE (reference sequence). The CDR3 contains 13 residues. With 2 bases removed from V and 3 bases from J, the gap between germline ends came to 8 bases. In DNA, the CDR3 is TGTGCCAGCAGCTTAAAGTGGGAAGAGACCCAGTACTTC. Protein: CASSLKWEETQYF.

The chain employs TRBV7-9 and TRBJ1-4; the match to TRBD1 covers 7 bases. V trimming: 2 bases; J trimming: 8 bases; junction bases outside the gene matches: 8. Germline lookup yields CDR1 SEHNR and CDR2 FQNEAQ (reference sequence). The CDR3 is 15 amino acids. The CDR3 sequence: CASSLLRQGDEKLFF. CDR3 nucleotide sequence: TGTGCCAGCAGCTTATTGCGGCAGGGGGACGAAAAACTGTTTTTT.

This chain connects TRBV19 to TRBJ2-6, with TRBD1 matching over 8 bases. Germline V gene data show CDR1 as LNHDA and CDR2 as SQIVND (reference sequence). Trimming removed 8 bases from V and 4 bases from J; junction bases left unmatched: 4. This CDR3 region has 14 residues. The CDR3 region is CASARGLGANVLTF. Here the CDR3 DNA reads TGTGCCAGTGCCAGGGGGCTAGGGGCCAACGTCCTGACTTTC.

This rearrangement joins TRBV5-4 to TRBJ1-2; 7 bases are shared with TRBD1. The V segment lost 4 bases and the J segment 3 bases; nucleotides outside the gene matches: 9. Germline values: CDR1 SGHNT, CDR2 YYREEE (reference sequence). This CDR3 spans 15 amino acids. The CDR3 DNA is TGTGCCAGCAGCCCATCAGTTGACAGGGACTATGGCTACACCTTC. It yields the protein CASSPSVDRDYGYTF. The variable domain in full, with the rest retrieved from reference TRBV5-4 and TRBJ1-2, is ETGVTQSPTHLIKTRGQQVTLRCSSQSGHNTVSWYQQALGQGPQFIFQYYREEENGRGNFPPRFSGLQFPNYSSELNVNALELDDSALYLCASSPSVDRDYGYTFGSGTRLTVV.

The chain links TRBV24-1 to TRBJ1-2; TRBD1 is a possible D gene (5 bases). The V end was cut by 2 bases, the J end by 4 bases, with 13 bases between. Germline-derived CDR1 and CDR2 are KGHDR and SFDVKD. The CDR3 runs to 15 residues. The CDR3 is CATSDSQGGAYGYTF. The CDR3 nucleotides read TGTGCCACCAGTGATTCGCAAGGAGGGGCCTATGGCTACACCTTC.